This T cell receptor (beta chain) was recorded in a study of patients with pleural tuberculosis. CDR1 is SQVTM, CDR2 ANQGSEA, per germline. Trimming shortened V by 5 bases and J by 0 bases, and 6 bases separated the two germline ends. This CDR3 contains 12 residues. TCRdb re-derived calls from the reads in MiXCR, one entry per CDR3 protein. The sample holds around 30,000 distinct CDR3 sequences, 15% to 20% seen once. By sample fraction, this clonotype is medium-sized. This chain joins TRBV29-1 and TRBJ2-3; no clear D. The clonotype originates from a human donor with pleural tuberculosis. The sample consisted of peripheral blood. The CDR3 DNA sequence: TGCAGCGTTTATTCTAGCACAGATACGCAGTATTTT. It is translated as CSVYSSTDTQYF.